This TCR beta chain was sequenced in a study of T-cell memory formation after mild COVID-19. Overall study: Largely donor-specific sequence clusters came from two donors. Notes on the study in general: Clones shrinking between day 15 and 85 showed a balanced CD4/CD8 split, and those that grew later tilted toward CD4+.

MiXCR, applied by TCRdb to the 5' RACE reads, yields one record per CDR3 protein. This table holds under 90,000 distinct CDR3 sequences, about 15% found once. Per the germline V gene, CDR1 is SEHNR and CDR2 is FQNEAQ (reference sequence). Trimming shortened V by 0 bases and J by 5 bases, and 4 bases separated the two germline ends. The CDR3 is made up of 12 amino acids. In regard to this clonotype: Its antigen is unknown.

The chain joins TRBV7-9 to TRBJ2-5; D is unclear. This TCR derives from an adult woman who had mild COVID-19 (a few samples of this study predate the infection). Cell type and time point are not known. The sample was PBMCs or a T cell subset sorted from them (not recorded which). The CDR3 region has the DNA TGTGCCAGCAGCTTAGCTTGGGAGACCCAGTACTTC. It specifies CASSLAWETQYF. The variable domain in full, with the rest retrieved from reference TRBV7-9 and TRBJ2-5, is DTGVSQNPRHKITKRGQNVTFRCDPISEHNRLYWYRQTLGQGPEFLTYFQNEAQLEKSRLLSDRFSAERPKGSFSTLEIQRTEQGDSAMYLCASSLAWETQYFGPGTRLLVL.